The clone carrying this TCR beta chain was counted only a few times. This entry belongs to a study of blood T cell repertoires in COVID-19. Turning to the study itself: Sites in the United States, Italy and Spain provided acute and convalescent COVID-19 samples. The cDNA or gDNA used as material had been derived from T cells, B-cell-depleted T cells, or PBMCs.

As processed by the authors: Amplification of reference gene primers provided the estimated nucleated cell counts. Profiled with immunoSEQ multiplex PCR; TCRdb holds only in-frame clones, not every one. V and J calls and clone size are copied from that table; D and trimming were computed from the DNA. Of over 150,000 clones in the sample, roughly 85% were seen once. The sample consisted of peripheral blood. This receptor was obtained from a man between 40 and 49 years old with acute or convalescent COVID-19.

This chain's CDR3 is CASSYDISSYEQYF. Written as DNA, the CDR3 is TGTGCCAGCAGTTATGACATTAGCTCCTACGAGCAGTACTTC. V gene TRBV6-2 or TRBV6-3 combines with J gene TRBJ2-7; D gene uncertain. The germline V gene encodes CDR1 MNHEY and CDR2 SVGEGT. This CDR3 has 14 amino acids. The V end lost 3 bases, the J end lost 0 bases, and 9 bases lay between the germline ends.